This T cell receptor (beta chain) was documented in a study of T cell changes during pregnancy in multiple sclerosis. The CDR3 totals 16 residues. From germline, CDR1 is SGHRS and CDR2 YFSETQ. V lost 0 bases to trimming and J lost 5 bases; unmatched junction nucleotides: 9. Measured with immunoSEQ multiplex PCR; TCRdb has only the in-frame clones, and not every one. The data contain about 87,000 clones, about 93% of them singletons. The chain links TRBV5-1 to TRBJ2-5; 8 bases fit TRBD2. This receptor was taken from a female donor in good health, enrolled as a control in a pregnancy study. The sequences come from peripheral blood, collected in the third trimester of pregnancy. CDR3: CASSLAPPTGGETQYF. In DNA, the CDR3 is TGCGCCAGCAGCTTGGCCCCACCCACGGGAGGGGAGACCCAGTACTTC.